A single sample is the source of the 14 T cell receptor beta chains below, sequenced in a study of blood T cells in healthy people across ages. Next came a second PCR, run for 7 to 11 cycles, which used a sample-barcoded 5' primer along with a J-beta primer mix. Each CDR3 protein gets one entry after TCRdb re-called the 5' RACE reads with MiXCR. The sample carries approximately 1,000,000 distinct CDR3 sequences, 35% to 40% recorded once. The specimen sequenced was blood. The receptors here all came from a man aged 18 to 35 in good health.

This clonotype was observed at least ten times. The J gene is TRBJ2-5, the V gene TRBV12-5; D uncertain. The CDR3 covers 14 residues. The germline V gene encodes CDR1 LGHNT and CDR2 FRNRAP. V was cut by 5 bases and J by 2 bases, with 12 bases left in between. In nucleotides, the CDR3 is TGTGCTAGTGGTACCATCCGGACGCAAGAGACCCAGTACTTC. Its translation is CASGTIRTQETQYF.

The CDR3 reads CASSPGTDNTEAFF. CDR3 DNA sequence: TGTGCCAGTAGTCCCGGGACAGACAACACTGAAGCTTTCTTT. This sequence joins TRBV19 and TRBJ1-1, with 7 bases fitting TRBD1. The CDR3 spans 14 residues. After removal of 5 bases from V and 2 bases from J, the junction contained 5 bases not matched to a gene. The germline V gene encodes CDR1 LNHDA and CDR2 SQIVND (reference sequence).

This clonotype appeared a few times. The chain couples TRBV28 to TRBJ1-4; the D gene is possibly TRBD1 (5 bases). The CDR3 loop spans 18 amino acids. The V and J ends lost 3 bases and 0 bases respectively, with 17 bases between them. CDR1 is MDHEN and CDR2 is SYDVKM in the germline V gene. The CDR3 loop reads CASSLGRLGAATNEKLFF. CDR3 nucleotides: TGTGCCAGCAGTTTGGGACGGCTGGGAGCCGCAACTAATGAAAAACTGTTTTTT.

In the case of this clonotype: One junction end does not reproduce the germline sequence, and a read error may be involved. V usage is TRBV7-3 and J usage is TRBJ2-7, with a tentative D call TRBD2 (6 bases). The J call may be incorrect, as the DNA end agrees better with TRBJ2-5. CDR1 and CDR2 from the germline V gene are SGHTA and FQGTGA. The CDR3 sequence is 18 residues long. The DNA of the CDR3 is TGTACCAGCAGCTCATCGAACTCGGGGGTCCGAATGCGGGAGACCCAGTACTTC. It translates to CTSSSSNSGVRMRETQYF.

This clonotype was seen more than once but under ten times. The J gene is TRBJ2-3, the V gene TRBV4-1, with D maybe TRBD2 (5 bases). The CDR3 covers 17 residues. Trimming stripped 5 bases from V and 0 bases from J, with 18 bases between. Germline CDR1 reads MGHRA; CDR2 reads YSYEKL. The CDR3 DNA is TGCGCCAGCAGCGCAGTACGGACTCGCGGCAGCACAGATACGCAGTATTTT. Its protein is CASSAVRTRGSTDTQYF.

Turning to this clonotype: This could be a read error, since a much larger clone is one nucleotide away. The CDR3 protein is CAGSLTGEQFF. The CDR3 nucleotides are TGTGCCGGCAGTTTGACGGGTGAGCAGTTCTTC. The chain couples TRBV12-3 or TRBV12-4 to TRBJ2-1; D call uncertain. CDR3 length: 11 amino acids.

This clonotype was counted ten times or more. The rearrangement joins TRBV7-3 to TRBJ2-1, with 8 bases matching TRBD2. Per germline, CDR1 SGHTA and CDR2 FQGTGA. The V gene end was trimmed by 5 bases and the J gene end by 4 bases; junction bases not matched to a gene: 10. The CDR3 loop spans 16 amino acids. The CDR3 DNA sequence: TGTGCCAGCAGCCCCATTAGCGGGAACACTTACAATGAGCAGTTCTTC. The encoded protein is CASSPISGNTYNEQFF. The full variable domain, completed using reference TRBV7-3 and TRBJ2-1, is GAGVSQTPSNKVTEKGKYVELRCDPISGHTALYWYRQSLGQGPEFLIYFQGTGAADDSGLPNDRFFAVRPEGSVSTLKIQRTERGDSAVYLCASSPISGNTYNEQFFGPGTRLTVL.

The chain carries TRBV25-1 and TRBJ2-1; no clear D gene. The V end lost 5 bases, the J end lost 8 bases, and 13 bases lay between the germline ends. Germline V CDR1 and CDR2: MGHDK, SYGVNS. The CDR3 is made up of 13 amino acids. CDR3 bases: TGTGCCAGCAGTCGCACTTCATGGCATGAGCAGTTCTTC. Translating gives CASSRTSWHEQFF. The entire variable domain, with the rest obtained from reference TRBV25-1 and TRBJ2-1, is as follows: EADIYQTPRYLVIGTGKKITLECSQTMGHDKMYWYQQDPGMELHLIHYSYGVNSTEKGDLSSESTVSRIRTEHFPLTLESARPSHTSQYLCASSRTSWHEQFFGPGTRLTVL.

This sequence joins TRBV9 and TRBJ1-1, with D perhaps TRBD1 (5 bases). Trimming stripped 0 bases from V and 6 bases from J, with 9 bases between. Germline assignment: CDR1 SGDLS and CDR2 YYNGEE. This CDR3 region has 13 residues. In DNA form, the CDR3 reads TGTGCCAGCAGCGTAGGAAGGGGTCCTGAAGCTTTCTTT. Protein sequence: CASSVGRGPEAFF.

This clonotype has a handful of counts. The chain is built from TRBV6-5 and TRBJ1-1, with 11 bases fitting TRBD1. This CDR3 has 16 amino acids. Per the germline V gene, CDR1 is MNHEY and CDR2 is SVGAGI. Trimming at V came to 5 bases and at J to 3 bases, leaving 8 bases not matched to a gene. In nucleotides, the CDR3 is TGTGCCAGCAGTCCCGGGACAGGGGGAGACGACACTGAAGCTTTCTTT. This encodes CASSPGTGGDDTEAFF.

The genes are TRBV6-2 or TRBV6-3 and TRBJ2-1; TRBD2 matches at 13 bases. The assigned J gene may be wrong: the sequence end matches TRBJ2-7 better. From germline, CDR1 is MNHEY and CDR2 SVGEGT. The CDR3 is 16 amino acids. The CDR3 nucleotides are TGTGCCAGCAGGGGACTAGCGGGGCCGTCTTACAATGAGCAGTACTTC. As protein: CASRGLAGPSYNEQYF.

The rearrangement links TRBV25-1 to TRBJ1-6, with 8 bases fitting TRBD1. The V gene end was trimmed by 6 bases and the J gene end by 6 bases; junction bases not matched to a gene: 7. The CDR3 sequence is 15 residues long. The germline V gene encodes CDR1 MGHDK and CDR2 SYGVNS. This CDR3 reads CASRRATGVNSPLHF. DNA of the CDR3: TGTGCCAGCAGGAGGGCGACAGGGGTTAATTCACCCCTCCACTTT.

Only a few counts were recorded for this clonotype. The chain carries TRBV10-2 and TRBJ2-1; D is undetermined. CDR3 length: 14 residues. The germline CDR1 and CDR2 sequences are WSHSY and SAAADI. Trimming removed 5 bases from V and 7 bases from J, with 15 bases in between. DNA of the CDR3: TGCGCCAGCAGTATTGAATTGATCGGGAATGAGCAGTTCTTC. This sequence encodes CASSIELIGNEQFF.

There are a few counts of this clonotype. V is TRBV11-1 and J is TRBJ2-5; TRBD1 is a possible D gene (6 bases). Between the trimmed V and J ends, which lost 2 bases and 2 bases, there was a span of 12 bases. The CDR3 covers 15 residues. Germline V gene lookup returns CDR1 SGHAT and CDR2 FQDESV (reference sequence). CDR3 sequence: CASSLSPDSQETQYF. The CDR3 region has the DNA TGTGCCAGCAGCTTAAGTCCGGACAGTCAAGAGACCCAGTACTTC.